The 2 T cell receptor beta chains listed next were all sequenced from one sample in a study of cytomegalovirus exposure and HLA in healthy donors. The PCR had 60 Vbeta and 13 Jbeta primers. Data came from immunoSEQ multiplex PCR; TCRdb stores just in-frame clones and leaves some out. The sample lists under 200,000 clones; around 62% were seen once. Sequencing used PBMCs. Every receptor here comes from a man in his forties in good health and CMV-seronegative.

This rearrangement joins TRBV5-1 to TRBJ2-5, with 12 bases identical to TRBD2. Looked up from germline, CDR1 is SGHRS and CDR2 is YFSETQ. V lost 4 bases to trimming and J lost 5 bases; unmatched junction nucleotides: 6. This CDR3 region has 15 residues. CDR3 sequence reads: CASSPTSGSEETQYF. In nucleotides, the CDR3 is TGCGCCAGCAGCCCGACTAGCGGGAGCGAGGAGACCCAGTACTTC.

The chain employs TRBV14 and TRBJ2-1; TRBD1 matches 10 bases. CDR3 length: 16 amino acids. CDR1 SGHDN and CDR2 FVKESK come from the germline V gene. V shed 2 bases, J shed 6 bases, and the junction held 7 bases outside the gene matches. The CDR3 sequence is CASSQIGRQGANEQFF. Written as DNA, the CDR3 is TGTGCCAGCAGCCAAATCGGGAGACAGGGGGCCAATGAGCAGTTCTTC.